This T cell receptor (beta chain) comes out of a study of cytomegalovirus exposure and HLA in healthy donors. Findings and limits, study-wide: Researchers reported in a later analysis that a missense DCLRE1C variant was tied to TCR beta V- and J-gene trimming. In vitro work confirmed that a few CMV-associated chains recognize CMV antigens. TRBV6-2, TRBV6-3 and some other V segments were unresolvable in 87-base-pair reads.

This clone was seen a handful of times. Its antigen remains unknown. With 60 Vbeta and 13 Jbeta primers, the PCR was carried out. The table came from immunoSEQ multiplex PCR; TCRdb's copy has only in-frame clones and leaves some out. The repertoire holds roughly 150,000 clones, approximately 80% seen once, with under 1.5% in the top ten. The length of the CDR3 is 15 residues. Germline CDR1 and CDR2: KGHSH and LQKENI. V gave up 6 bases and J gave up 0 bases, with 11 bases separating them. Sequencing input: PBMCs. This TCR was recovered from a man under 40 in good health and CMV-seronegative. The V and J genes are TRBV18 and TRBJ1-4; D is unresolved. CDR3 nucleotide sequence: TGTGCCAGCTCGCCCCAGTCCTCAACTAATGAAAAACTGTTTTTT. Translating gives CASSPQSSTNEKLFF.